One and the same sample provided the 16 T cell receptor beta chains below, sequenced in a study of blood T cells in healthy people across ages. A second about 7 to 11 cycle PCR used barcoded and J-beta primers. TCRdb recomputed calls from the 5' RACE reads with MiXCR, one row per CDR3 protein. The sample shows approximately 730,000 distinct CDR3 sequences, about 42% of them seen only once. The sample consisted of blood. These TCRs come from a woman aged 55-69 years in good health.

V gene TRBV5-1 combines with J gene TRBJ1-6; 7 nucleotides match TRBD1. The ends lost 4 bases at V and 10 bases at J; junction bases unmatched: 8. Germline V gene lookup returns CDR1 SGHRS and CDR2 YFSETQ. The CDR3 extends over 14 amino acids. The CDR3 nucleotides read TGCGCCAGCAGCCCAGGACAGGACCTATCACCCCTCCACTTT. Translating gives CASSPGQDLSPLHF.

This clonotype appeared many times. This chain links TRBV29-1 with TRBJ2-4; tentatively, D is TRBD1 or TRBD2 (5 bases each). The CDR3 covers 12 residues. CDR1 is SQVTM and CDR2 is ANQGSEA in the germline V gene. V gave up 7 bases and J gave up 8 bases, with 15 bases separating them. CDR3 sequence: CSAAGRGDIQYF. The CDR3 DNA reads as TGCAGCGCCGCTGGAAGGGGAGACATTCAGTACTTC.

This chain links TRBV20-1 with TRBJ2-3; the D is unclear. Germline CDR1 is DFQATT and CDR2 is SNEGSKA (reference sequence). The CDR3 has 16 residues. The V end lost 5 bases, the J end lost 1 base, and 19 bases lay between the germline ends. The CDR3 sequence is CSASPPWGLRTDTQYF. The CDR3 bases are TGCAGTGCTTCTCCCCCGTGGGGTCTACGCACAGATACGCAGTATTTT.

This sequence joins TRBV4-1 and TRBJ2-7; D might be TRBD1 (6 bases). This CDR3 has 14 amino acids. The V end lost 3 bases, the J end lost 7 bases, and 16 bases lay between the germline ends. The germline V gene has CDR1 MGHRA and CDR2 YSYEKL. The DNA of the CDR3 is TGCGCCAGCAGCCAGGATTCCCAAAGGGGGGAGCAGTACTTC. Its translation is CASSQDSQRGEQYF.

This clonotype was seen a few times. The CDR3 DNA is TGTGCCAGCAGTTTCGAGACCGCATATGGCTACACCTTC. Protein: CASSFETAYGYTF. The chain carries TRBV28 and TRBJ1-2; D unresolved. The V end lost 3 bases, the J end lost 5 bases, and 10 bases lay between the germline ends. CDR3 length: 13 amino acids. Looked up from germline, CDR1 is MDHEN and CDR2 is SYDVKM.

This clonotype was observed at least ten times. The chain uses TRBV7-6 and TRBJ2-7; D is perhaps TRBD2 (6 bases). Germline CDR1 reads SGHVS; CDR2 reads FNYEAQ. CDR3 size: 15 residues. V lost 4 bases to trimming and J lost 0 bases, with 13 bases between them. CDR3 in amino acids: CASSSRGLGSYEQYF. CDR3 in DNA: TGTGCCAGCAGCTCCCGGGGACTTGGCTCCTACGAGCAGTACTTC.

This clonotype was recorded only once. The chain links TRBV9 to TRBJ1-1; no definite D call. V lost 0 bases and J 4 bases, leaving 10 bases between the germline ends. This CDR3 is built from 14 residues. Germline values: CDR1 SGDLS, CDR2 YYNGEE. In DNA form, the CDR3 reads TGTGCCAGCAGCGTAGGTCTGGGAGGCACTGAAGCTTTCTTT. It yields the protein CASSVGLGGTEAFF.

As to this clonotype: Relative to the germline gene, one junction end is altered; a read error may explain this. The chain carries TRBV2 and TRBJ2-3, with TRBD1 as a possible D gene (5 bases). The CDR3 is 13 residues long. Germline assignment: CDR1 SNHLY and CDR2 FYNNEI. The CDR3 DNA reads TGTGCCAGCATTCTCGAGCGCACAGGTACGCAGTATTTT. Protein sequence: CASILERTGTQYF.

In the case of this clonotype: A clone one base away is much larger, so this may be a read error. The chain employs TRBV3-1 and TRBJ2-1, with 7 positions matching TRBD2. From germline, CDR1 is LGHDT and CDR2 YNNKEL (reference sequence). The trim removed 2 bases at V and 7 bases at J, leaving 11 bases unmatched. This CDR3 comprises 16 residues. CDR3 DNA sequence: TGTGCCAGCAGCCAACAGTCGGGACCAGCGGGGAATGAGCAGTTCTTC. This encodes CASSQQSGPAGNEQFF.

The chain joins TRBV5-6 to TRBJ1-2; unclear D gene. Germline V lookup: CDR1 SGHDT, CDR2 YYEEEE. The ends were cut back, 4 bases at V and 2 bases at J, with 12 bases in the middle. CDR3 length: 14 amino acids. The CDR3 is CASSPLGPNYGYTF. CDR3 nucleotides: TGTGCCAGCAGCCCTCTAGGACCGAACTATGGCTACACCTTC.

The rearrangement links TRBV3-1 to TRBJ1-2; perhaps TRBD1 as D (6 bases). The germline V and J ends were trimmed by 0 bases and 6 bases, with 11 bases remaining between them. CDR1 LGHDT and CDR2 YNNKEL come from the germline V gene (reference sequence). The length of the CDR3 is 14 residues. The CDR3 coding sequence is TGTGCCAGCAGCCAAGATTGGCAGGGGAATGGCTACACCTTC. Protein sequence: CASSQDWQGNGYTF.

The chain carries TRBV5-1 and TRBJ2-3, with D maybe TRBD2 (5 bases). This CDR3 is built from 15 residues. Trimming pared 2 bases from V and 4 bases from J, leaving 14 bases between. Germline CDR1 reads SGHRS; CDR2 reads YFSETQ. CDR3 DNA: TGCGCCAGCAGCTTCGGCGGGCGGGCCGCAGATACGCAGTATTTT. Protein: CASSFGGRAADTQYF.

This clonotype occurred a few times. A read error may account for a junction end that differs from germline. The rearrangement links TRBV9 to TRBJ2-1, with a possible D match to TRBD2 (6 bases). In germline, CDR1 is SGDLS, CDR2 YYNGEE. The CDR3 loop spans 15 amino acids. The CDR3 protein is CTSSVVGSSHNEQFF. The CDR3 nucleotides are TGTACCAGCAGCGTAGTCGGGAGTTCCCACAATGAGCAGTTCTTC.

This clonotype came up a few times. The V gene is TRBV6-5, the J gene TRBJ2-7, with 10 bases that match TRBD2. Germline CDR1 reads MNHEY; CDR2 reads SVGAGI. With V trimmed by 7 bases and J by 4 bases, 10 bases remained unmatched. The CDR3 extends over 15 amino acids. In DNA form, the CDR3 reads TGTGCCAGCAAAGAGTCCGGGACTAGCGTATACGAGCAGTACTTC. Its translation is CASKESGTSVYEQYF.

J is TRBJ2-7 and V is TRBV7-8; 9 nucleotides agree with TRBD1. The end of the DNA aligns better with TRBJ2-5, so the J call may be wrong. Germline V CDR1 and CDR2: SGHVS, FQNEAQ. CDR3 length: 14 amino acids. The CDR3 region is CASSSGTGTKTQYF. CDR3 coding DNA: TGTGCCAGCAGCTCCGGGACAGGGACGAAGACCCAGTACTTC.

The chain joins TRBV3-1 to TRBJ2-1; D is perhaps TRBD2 (6 bases). CDR3 length: 17 amino acids. Germline CDR1 is LGHDT and CDR2 is YNNKEL (reference sequence). V lost 4 bases and J lost 1, with 17 bases in between. In DNA, the CDR3 is TGTGCCAGCAGCCCACACCGGAGGGAGGAGTCCTACAATGAGCAGTTCTTC. It specifies CASSPHRREESYNEQFF.